This paragraph reports one T cell receptor (beta chain). With 10 bases removed from V and 1 base from J, the gap between germline ends came to 14 bases. Germline V lookup: CDR1 SEHNR, CDR2 FQNEAQ (reference sequence). This CDR3 has 13 amino acids. Sequencing was performed with immunoSEQ multiplex PCR; in TCRdb, only in-frame clones are kept and a portion is missing. The data hold 200,000 to 250,000 clones, with around 89% observed a single time. This sample is drawn from a study of Ad26.COV2.S vaccination and SARS-CoV-2 variants. Indicated treatment: some 20 received Ad26.COV2.S at low or high dose, single or two shots; 5 received placebo; per-sample allocation not given. Sample collection was performed on day 63 after the first vaccine or placebo injection.

The origin of this receptor is a person between 18 and 60 years old who received the Ad26.COV2.S COVID-19 vaccine or a placebo. The chain combines TRBV7-9 with TRBJ2-7; D remains ambiguous. The sample in question was peripheral blood, obtained in a trial of Ad26.COV2.S vaccine versus placebo. This CDR3 reads CAITPDGSYEQYF. DNA for the CDR3: TGTGCCATTACTCCGGACGGTTCCTACGAGCAGTACTTC.